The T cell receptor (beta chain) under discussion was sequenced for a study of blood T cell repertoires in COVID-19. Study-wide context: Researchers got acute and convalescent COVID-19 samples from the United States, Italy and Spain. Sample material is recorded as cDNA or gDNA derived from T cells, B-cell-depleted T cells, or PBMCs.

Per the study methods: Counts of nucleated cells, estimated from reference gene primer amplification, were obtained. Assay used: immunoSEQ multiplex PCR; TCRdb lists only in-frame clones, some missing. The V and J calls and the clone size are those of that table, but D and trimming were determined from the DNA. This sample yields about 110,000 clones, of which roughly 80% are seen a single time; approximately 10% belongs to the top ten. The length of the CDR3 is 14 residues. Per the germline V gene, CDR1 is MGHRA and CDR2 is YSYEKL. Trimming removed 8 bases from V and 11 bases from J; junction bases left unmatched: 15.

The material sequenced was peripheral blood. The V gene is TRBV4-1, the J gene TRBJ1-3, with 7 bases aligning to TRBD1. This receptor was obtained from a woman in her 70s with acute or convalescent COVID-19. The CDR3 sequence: CASSAPARGSAIYF. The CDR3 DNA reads TGCGCCAGCTCGGCGCCAGCCAGGGGGTCCGCCATATATTTT.